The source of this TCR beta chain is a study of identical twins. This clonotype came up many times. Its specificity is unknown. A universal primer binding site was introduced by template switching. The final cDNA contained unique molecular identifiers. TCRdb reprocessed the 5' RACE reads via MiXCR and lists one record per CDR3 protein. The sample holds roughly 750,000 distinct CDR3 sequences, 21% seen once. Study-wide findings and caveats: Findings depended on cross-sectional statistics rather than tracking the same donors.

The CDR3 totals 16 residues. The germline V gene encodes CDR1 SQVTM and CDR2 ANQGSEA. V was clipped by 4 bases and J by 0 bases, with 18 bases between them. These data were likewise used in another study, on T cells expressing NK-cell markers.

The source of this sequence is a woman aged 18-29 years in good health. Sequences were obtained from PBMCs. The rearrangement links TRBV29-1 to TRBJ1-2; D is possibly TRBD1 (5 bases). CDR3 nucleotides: TGCAGCGTTGTGAATGATTGGGGGACCTCTAACTATGGCTACACCTTC. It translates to CSVVNDWGTSNYGYTF.